This T cell receptor beta chain is drawn from a study of T cell changes during pregnancy in multiple sclerosis. Generated by immunoSEQ multiplex PCR, the TCRdb table keeps only in-frame clones and is missing some. The data hold tens of thousands of clones, with more than 70% observed a single time. The sequencing here drew on CD4+ T cells from peripheral blood mononuclear cells, taken in the first trimester of pregnancy. The clonotype comes from a female donor with multiple sclerosis, enrolled in a pregnancy study.

The CDR3, as DNA: TGTGCCAGCAAGTGGACTAGCGGGACCAGCACAGATACGCAGTATTTT. Protein sequence: CASKWTSGTSTDTQYF. The gene calls are TRBV2 and TRBJ2-3; TRBD2 agrees at 12 bases. V shed 7 bases, J shed 0 bases, and the junction held 5 bases outside the gene matches. Germline loops: CDR1 SNHLY, CDR2 FYNNEI. CDR3 length equals 16 residues.